The source of this TCR beta chain is a study of T cell repertoires in cytomegalovirus infection. Study-level points and caveats: In two of eight donors, the top clonotype was HLA-C-restricted CMV-specific.

TCRdb re-analysed the reads in MiXCR, keeping a single row per CDR3 protein. The sample shows fewer than 1,000,000 distinct CDR3 sequences, about a third of them seen only once. Note on this clonotype: What it binds is unknown.

V was pared by 2 bases and J by 7 bases, with 17 bases between. Germline assignment: CDR1 MNHEY and CDR2 SMNVEV (reference sequence). CDR3 length equals 15 residues. The rearrangement uses TRBV27 and TRBJ1-2; the D gene is possibly TRBD1 (5 bases). This clonotype was obtained from a human donor in good health (CMV status not recorded). Some clones in this sample may be carry-over from other donors' samples. The sequencing here drew on cultured CD8+ T cells from PBMCs, taken from culture after CMV antigen stimulation. As DNA, the CDR3 is TGTGCCAGCAGTTTAGATTGGATAGGGGCCAGTGGCTACACCTTC. This encodes CASSLDWIGASGYTF.